This record looks at one T cell receptor (beta chain) sequence and its context. Its cognate antigen is unknown. Presence of unique molecular identifiers characterized the TCR beta cDNA libraries. Each batch of roughly 0.9 to 10 million T cells produced around 460,000 cDNA molecules. TCRdb independently ran MiXCR on the PCR reads; one entry per CDR3 protein. The sample yields over 700,000 distinct CDR3 sequences, about 32% seen once. This sample was taken from a study of post-analysis software for immune sequencing data. Study-level background: The disease courses covered relapsing-remitting, secondary progressive and progressive-relapsing multiple sclerosis.

General study findings and limits: Patients used about five TRBV segments, including TRBV5-6, TRBV5-1 and TRBV20-1, more often than controls.

V was shortened by 4 bases and J by 7 bases, with 10 bases between the two germline ends. The CDR3 runs 12 residues. The sequencing sample was made of blood. The genes are TRBV12-3 or TRBV12-4 and TRBJ1-1, with D unclear. The receptor was isolated from a girl aged 10 to 17 with multiple sclerosis. For the CDR3, the DNA is TGTGCCAGCAGTTCCCCGGCAGATGAAGCTTTCTTT. Translating it yields CASSSPADEAFF.